In this sample, the clone carrying this T cell receptor beta chain turned up once. This entry belongs to a study of blood T cell repertoires in COVID-19. Study in general: There were acute and convalescent COVID-19 samples, and they came from the United States, Italy and Spain. The analysed material was cDNA or gDNA that came from T cells, B-cell-depleted T cells, or PBMCs.

In the study's own analysis: Estimation of nucleated cell counts relied on the amplification of reference gene primers. Data came from immunoSEQ multiplex PCR; TCRdb stores just in-frame clones and leaves some out. The V and J calls and clone size come from that table; D and trimming were worked out from the DNA. Of around 300,000 clones in the sample, 65% to 90% were seen once. Trimming cost V 2 bases and J 2 bases; bases outside gene matches: 15. CDR1 is SGHNT, CDR2 YYREEE, per germline (reference sequence). The CDR3 consists of 18 residues. What was sequenced was peripheral blood. The chain combines TRBV5-4 with TRBJ1-1, with 7 bases identical to TRBD1. This clonotype was obtained from a human donor in a cohort sampled during active COVID-19. The CDR3 loop reads CASSLSTRDSGPNTEAFF. In nucleotides, the CDR3 is TGTGCCAGCAGCTTATCTACTCGGGACAGCGGCCCTAACACTGAAGCTTTCTTT. Full variable domain (missing parts from reference TRBV5-4 and TRBJ1-1): ETGVTQSPTHLIKTRGQQVTLRCSSQSGHNTVSWYQQALGQGPQFIFQYYREEENGRGNFPPRFSGLQFPNYSSELNVNALELDDSALYLCASSLSTRDSGPNTEAFFGQGTRLTVV.